Detailed here is one T cell receptor (beta chain). The data were obtained in a study of blood T cell repertoires in COVID-19. Background on the study: Sources were T cells, B-cell-depleted T cells, or PBMCs; the material itself was cDNA or gDNA.

The V segment lost 6 bases and the J segment 5 bases; nucleotides outside the gene matches: 13. The CDR3 consists of 16 residues. CDR1 is MRHNA and CDR2 is SNTAGT in the germline V gene. The method was immunoSEQ multiplex PCR; TCRdb's version includes in-frame clones alone and lacks a portion of them. The table shows roughly 240,000 clones, with roughly 86% occurring only once. The rearrangement uses TRBV6-4 and TRBJ2-5; TRBD1 matches at 9 bases. The sequence was collected from a woman older than 75 with COVID-19, enrolled during active disease. The sample taken for sequencing was peripheral blood. The CDR3 coding sequence is TGTGCCAGCAGACCACCCCGGGACAGGGTGTATGAGACCCAGTACTTC. Translated: CASRPPRDRVYETQYF.